These T cell receptor beta chains were read from a single sample in a study of healthy donors' naive CD4 and CD8 T cells. TCRdb reprocessed the reads with MiXCR, giving one entry per CDR3 protein. The sample has 150,000 to 200,000 distinct CDR3 sequences, about 70% seen once. The sample consisted of naive CD4+ and CD8+ T cells sorted from blood, pooled from several donors. All receptors derive from a pool of human donors in good health; the sample pools cells from several healthy donors. Both conserved end residues are part of each CDR3. Fields, in order: V gene, J gene, clone size, D gene, CDR3 protein, CDR3 DNA. A D gene is named only where the DNA matches it firmly. Clone size is shown for a subset of rows, as once, few, many or a class of expanded clone.

V: TRBV6-1; J: TRBJ2-1; size: -; D: -; CDR3: CASSYGVADYNEQFF; DNA: TGTGCCAGCAGTTACGGGGTAGCGGACTACAATGAGCAGTTCTTC
V: TRBV19; J: TRBJ1-1; size: -; D: -; CDR3: CASSIRLGQGTEAFF; DNA: TGTGCCAGTAGTATACGTCTGGGGCAGGGCACTGAAGCTTTCTTT
V: TRBV12-3/TRBV12-4; J: TRBJ1-5; size: few; D: -; CDR3: CASTDDQMQPQHF; DNA: TGTGCCAGCACCGATGACCAGATGCAGCCCCAGCATTTT
V: TRBV29-1; J: TRBJ2-4; size: few; D: -; CDR3: CSVGGPLTKNIQYF; DNA: TGCAGCGTCGGAGGACCCCTGACCAAAAACATTCAGTACTTC
V: TRBV20-1; J: TRBJ1-2; size: -; D: TRBD1; CDR3: CSAATGTAYGYTF; DNA: TGCAGTGCTGCGACCGGGACAGCGTATGGCTACACCTTC
V: TRBV6-5; J: TRBJ2-7; size: -; D: -; CDR3: CASTRRAAAHYEQYF; DNA: TGTGCCAGCACACGTCGGGCCGCAGCCCACTACGAGCAGTACTTC
V: TRBV30; J: TRBJ2-2; size: -; D: -; CDR3: CAWSVNTGELFF; DNA: TGTGCCTGGAGTGTCAACACCGGGGAGCTGTTTTTT
V: TRBV5-1; J: TRBJ2-3; size: few; D: TRBD2; CDR3: CASSKAVLAGDTDTQYF; DNA: TGCGCCAGCAGCAAAGCCGTCCTAGCGGGGGACACAGATACGCAGTATTTT
V: TRBV19; J: TRBJ1-3; size: -; D: -; CDR3: CASSPGTSGNTIYF; DNA: TGTGCCAGTAGTCCGGGGACGTCTGGAAACACCATATATTTT
V: TRBV27; J: TRBJ1-1; size: -; D: -; CDR3: CASSLSTFGGNTEAFF; DNA: TGTGCCAGCAGTTTATCCACTTTCGGAGGAAACACTGAAGCTTTCTTT
V: TRBV19; J: TRBJ1-1; size: -; D: TRBD1; CDR3: CASSNTWPGGTANTEAFF; DNA: TGTGCCAGTAGTAACACCTGGCCAGGGGGCACCGCGAACACTGAAGCTTTCTTT
V: TRBV27; J: TRBJ1-2; size: once; D: -; CDR3: CASSAPGFPDGYTF; DNA: TGTGCCAGCAGTGCCCCAGGATTCCCGGATGGCTACACCTTC
V: TRBV29-1; J: TRBJ2-7; size: -; D: -; CDR3: CSVFGGKGELYEQYF; DNA: TGCAGCGTTTTCGGCGGGAAAGGGGAATTGTACGAGCAGTACTTC
V: TRBV20-1; J: TRBJ1-1; size: few; D: TRBD1; CDR3: CSVQGDMNTEAFF; DNA: TGCAGTGTTCAGGGGGACATGAACACTGAAGCTTTCTTT
V: TRBV5-4; J: TRBJ2-1; size: -; D: -; CDR3: CASSLRKFF; DNA: TGTGCCAGCAGCCTCAGAAAGTTCTTC
V: TRBV28; J: TRBJ2-1; size: -; D: -; CDR3: CASSLGSGANEQFF; DNA: TGTGCCAGCAGTTTAGGGTCCGGGGCAAATGAGCAGTTCTTC
V: TRBV6-1; J: TRBJ2-3; size: -; D: -; CDR3: CASSSSTTDTQYF; DNA: TGTGCCAGCAGTTCCAGCACCACAGATACGCAGTATTTT
V: TRBV20-1; J: TRBJ2-1; size: -; D: TRBD2; CDR3: CSAGSGSPGNEQFF; DNA: TGCAGTGCTGGTAGCGGGTCACCCGGCAATGAGCAGTTCTTC
V: TRBV5-5; J: TRBJ2-7; size: few; D: TRBD1; CDR3: CASSFPTGESNYEQYF; DNA: TGTGCCAGCAGCTTTCCGACAGGGGAATCAAACTACGAGCAGTACTTC
V: TRBV12-3/TRBV12-4; J: TRBJ2-1; size: -; D: TRBD2; CDR3: CASSPIWASGGGEQFF; DNA: TGTGCCAGCAGTCCCATCTGGGCTTCGGGGGGAGGGGAGCAGTTCTTC
V: TRBV27; J: TRBJ1-2; size: -; D: -; CDR3: CASGRALYGYTF; DNA: TGTGCCAGCGGCAGGGCCTTATATGGCTACACCTTC
V: TRBV29-1; J: TRBJ2-7; size: few; D: TRBD2; CDR3: CSATSGVSYEQYF; DNA: TGCAGCGCCACTAGCGGAGTCTCCTACGAGCAGTACTTC
V: TRBV29-1; J: TRBJ1-2; size: -; D: -; CDR3: CSVAHWGSLNYGYTF; DNA: TGCAGCGTTGCCCATTGGGGCAGTCTTAACTATGGCTACACCTTC
V: TRBV27; J: TRBJ2-7; size: -; D: -; CDR3: CASSVSNAYEQYF; DNA: TGTGCCAGCAGTGTATCGAACGCCTACGAGCAGTACTTC
V: TRBV19; J: TRBJ1-5; size: -; D: -; CDR3: CASSMGPERGQPQHF; DNA: TGTGCCAGTAGTATGGGCCCTGAAAGGGGTCAGCCCCAGCATTTT
V: TRBV24-1; J: TRBJ1-2; size: few; D: -; CDR3: CATSDRLGSGYTF; DNA: TGTGCCACCAGTGACCGCCTGGGGAGTGGCTACACCTTC
V: TRBV6-5; J: TRBJ2-2; size: -; D: TRBD2; CDR3: CASATSSTGELFF; DNA: TGTGCCAGCGCGACTAGCAGCACCGGGGAGCTGTTTTTT